This T cell receptor (beta chain) was documented in a study of T cells in Graves' hyperthyroidism and ophthalmopathy. RNA transcripts yielded amplified TCR beta CDR3 regions. Primed by the HTBI set, a first-round RT-PCR was run on the TCR CDR3. TCRdb used MiXCR to reprocess the multiplex PCR reads, holding one entry per CDR3 protein. Here the sample spans over 300,000 distinct CDR3 sequences, over 11% being singletons. PBMCs were derived from 10 ml fresh peripheral blood. There are many counts of this clonotype. No antigen is known for it. Findings and caveats of the study: Ophthalmopathy stood apart from stable hyperthyroidism in a 13 V-J model.

The CDR3 extends over 13 amino acids. From germline, CDR1 is GTSNPN and CDR2 SVGIG (reference sequence). V was shortened by 1 base and J by 4 bases, with 7 bases between the two germline ends. The sample consisted of blood. This sequence originates from a woman between 55 and 75 years old with Graves' hyperthyroidism. The chain employs TRBV30 and TRBJ2-2; no reliable D call. CDR3 in DNA: TGTGCCTGGAGTGGACTTTTCACCGGGGAGCTGTTTTTT. Protein: CAWSGLFTGELFF.